The 3 T cell receptor beta chains given below trace back to one sample, sequenced in a study of PD-1 blockade in classical Hodgkin lymphoma. Sequenced by immunoSEQ multiplex PCR; TCRdb stores in-frame clones only, minus some. The table records tens of thousands of clones, 81% of them present only once. Specified time point: cycle 4 day 1 (C4D1), after 6 weeks of nivolumab. There was relapse after autologous stem cell transplantation in every patient, and there was variation in brentuximab vedotin exposure. Sequenced material: peripheral blood mononuclear cells (PBMCs), taken before the fourth cycle of nivolumab. These receptors were taken from a human donor with classical Hodgkin lymphoma.

V is TRBV5-1 and J is TRBJ1-1, with D maybe TRBD1 (5 bases). Germline assignment: CDR1 SGHRS and CDR2 YFSETQ. V shed 0 bases and J shed 5 bases, with 14 bases lying between them. The CDR3 sequence is 15 residues long. The CDR3, as DNA: TGCGCCAGCAGCTTGGCGGGGCCGTCGAGGACTGAAGCTTTCTTT. Translated: CASSLAGPSRTEAFF.

The chain has TRBV5-1 and TRBJ2-7; a possible D gene is TRBD1 (7 bases). Germline CDR1 SGHRS, CDR2 YFSETQ. V was trimmed by 5 bases and J by 4 bases, leaving 19 bases between them. This CDR3 has 15 amino acids. The CDR3 reads CASRRDSVLTYEQYF. The DNA for the CDR3 is TGCGCCAGCAGGCGGGACAGCGTCTTAACATACGAGCAGTACTTC.

The chain links TRBV12-2 to TRBJ2-1; TRBD1 was called by the table and not checked on the DNA. TRBV12-2 is a pseudogene locus. CDR3 size: 14 residues. The CDR3 protein is CASRLSPGENEQFF. The CDR3, as DNA: TGTGCAAGTCGCTTAAGTCCAGGGGAAAATGAGCAGTTCTTC.